Sequencing of this T cell receptor beta chain was carried out in a study of cytomegalovirus exposure and HLA in healthy donors. Findings and limits, study-wide: Cytomegalovirus association was assigned to about 150 TCR beta chains.

On this clone itself: As yet, its antigen is unknown.

TCRdb's copy holds only in-frame clones and misses some; the assay was immunoSEQ multiplex PCR. This sample has 55,000 to 65,000 clones, with around 95% found just once. The TCR originated in a woman between 18 and 30 years old in good health and CMV-seropositive. The specimen was PBMCs.

This CDR3 is CAFRRGSGSLGNEQFF. The CDR3 DNA reads as TGTGCCTTCAGGAGGGGTAGCGGGAGTCTAGGGAATGAGCAGTTCTTC. This chain uses TRBV5-4 with TRBJ2-1, with 9 positions matching TRBD2. Looked up from germline, CDR1 is SGHNT and CDR2 is YYREEE (reference sequence). Germline trimming cut 10 bases from V and 7 bases from J; bases unmatched to any gene: 18. This CDR3 is 16 amino acids long.